The 32 T cell receptor beta chains listed next were all sequenced from one sample in a study of OX40 agonist ivuxolimab in advanced cancers. Sequencing was performed with immunoSEQ multiplex PCR; in TCRdb, only in-frame clones are kept and a portion is missing. The sample has some 60,000 clones, 70% to 90% seen once. Sample: CD4+ or CD8+ T cells sorted from blood, taken in a trial of the OX40 agonist ivuxolimab. The receptors originated from an adult with an advanced solid tumor such as melanoma, head and neck, liver or kidney cancer.

The rearrangement joins TRBV25-1 to TRBJ2-5, with TRBD1 matching over 7 bases. Germline V CDR1 and CDR2: MGHDK, SYGVNS. This CDR3 is 15 amino acids long. The junction had 10 bases not matched to a gene; V was cut back by 4 bases and J by 5 bases. The CDR3 DNA reads TGTGCCAGCAGTGCGACGAGGGGGCGGGCGGAGACCCAGTACTTC. Its protein product is CASSATRGRAETQYF.

The chain has TRBV4-3 and TRBJ1-2; tentatively, D is TRBD1 (5 bases). Trimming cost V 1 base and J 3 bases, with 18 bases left between them. The germline gives CDR1 LGHNA, CDR2 YSLEER. CDR3 length: 17 residues. The CDR3 coding sequence is TGCGCCAGCAGCCAAGCGTACTGGGAAGGGGATTACTATGGCTACACCTTC. It codes for CASSQAYWEGDYYGYTF.

The chain carries TRBV5-1 and TRBJ1-1; no definite D call. Germline lookup yields CDR1 SGHRS and CDR2 YFSETQ. This CDR3 spans 14 amino acids. The ends were cut back, 5 bases at V and 1 base at J, with 12 bases in the middle. CDR3 residues: CASSWGRRNTEAFF. CDR3 in DNA: TGCGCCAGCAGTTGGGGAAGGCGGAACACTGAAGCTTTCTTT.

The table lists this clone with a few counts. This chain links TRBV27 with TRBJ2-3, with D perhaps TRBD1 (5 bases). Germline values: CDR1 MNHEY, CDR2 SMNVEV (reference sequence). The CDR3 has 14 amino acids. Trimming stripped 3 bases from V and 1 base from J, with 8 bases between. CDR3 sequence: CASSFGARTDTQYF. CDR3 nucleotides: TGTGCCAGCAGTTTTGGGGCACGCACAGATACGCAGTATTTT.

The genes are TRBV2 and TRBJ1-1; TRBD1 might be the D (5 bases). The CDR3 covers 14 residues. V was cut by 5 bases and J by 4 bases, with 14 bases left in between. CDR1 is SNHLY and CDR2 is FYNNEI in the germline V gene. The CDR3 here is CASSWRGGVTEAFF. DNA for the CDR3: TGTGCCAGCAGTTGGAGGGGCGGGGTCACTGAAGCTTTCTTT.

DNA of the CDR3: TGTGCCAGCAGCTTAGGGGGAAAAGAGACCCAGTACTTC. It is translated as CASSLGGKETQYF. The rearrangement uses TRBV11-3 and TRBJ2-5; no clear D gene. CDR3 size: 13 residues. Germline CDR1 SGHNT, CDR2 YENEEA. Trimming pared 1 base from V and 3 bases from J, leaving 6 bases between. Full variable domain (missing parts from reference TRBV11-3 and TRBJ2-5): EAGVVQSPRYKIIEKKQPVAFWCNPISGHNTLYWYLQNLGQGPELLIRYENEEAVDDSQLPKDRFSAERLKGVDSTLKIQPAELGDSAVYLCASSLGGKETQYFGPGTRLLVL.

The chain combines TRBV18 with TRBJ2-7; D possibly corresponds to TRBD1 (6 bases). Germline CDR1 reads KGHSH; CDR2 reads LQKENI. V lost 3 bases to trimming and J lost 0 bases, with 9 bases between them. The CDR3 consists of 14 residues. CDR3: CASSPDRNSYEQYF. For the CDR3, the DNA is TGTGCCAGCTCACCCGACAGGAACTCCTACGAGCAGTACTTC.

The rearrangement uses TRBV5-1 and TRBJ2-5; 11 nucleotides align to TRBD2. This CDR3 has 16 amino acids. CDR1 and CDR2 from the germline V gene are SGHRS and YFSETQ. V shed 1 base, J shed 5 bases, and the junction held 7 bases outside the gene matches. CDR3 amino acids: CASSLTSGGQWETQYF. As DNA, the CDR3 is TGCGCCAGCAGCTTGACTAGCGGGGGACAGTGGGAGACCCAGTACTTC.

The chain uses TRBV6-6 and TRBJ2-7, with TRBD1 matching over 10 bases. Germline CDR1 MNHNY, CDR2 SVGAGI (reference sequence). This CDR3 has 14 residues. The trim removed 6 bases at V and 3 bases at J, leaving 5 bases unmatched. The DNA for the CDR3 is TGTGCCAGCAGGCTGGGACAGGGGCTCTACGAGCAGTACTTC. Its protein is CASRLGQGLYEQYF.

The rearrangement links TRBV11-2 to TRBJ2-5; no clear D. CDR1 is SGHAT and CDR2 is FQNNGV in the germline V gene. The CDR3 covers 14 residues. Trimming stripped 1 base from V and 7 bases from J, with 13 bases between. The CDR3 reads CASSLVSAFGTQYF. The DNA of the CDR3 is TGTGCCAGCAGCTTAGTTTCTGCGTTTGGGACCCAGTACTTC.

V usage is TRBV5-1 and J usage is TRBJ1-2; tentatively, D is TRBD1 (5 bases). Per the germline V gene, CDR1 is SGHRS and CDR2 is YFSETQ. Trimming took off 3 bases at V and 4 bases at J, with 16 bases between the two ends. The CDR3 is 15 residues long. CDR3 region: CASSSLGAGGYGYTF. The CDR3 coding sequence is TGCGCCAGCAGCTCTCTTGGGGCTGGGGGCTATGGCTACACCTTC.

This clone showed up just once. V usage is TRBV11-2 and J usage is TRBJ2-1, with TRBD2 matching over 9 bases. V was pared by 4 bases and J by 12 bases, with 10 bases of the junction left unmatched. This CDR3 has 14 amino acids. Germline CDR1 and CDR2: SGHAT and FQNNGV. CDR3 amino acids: CASSSQREVRRQFF. Written as DNA, the CDR3 is TGTGCCAGCAGCTCTCAGCGGGAGGTCCGAAGGCAGTTCTTC.

The chain couples TRBV4-2 to TRBJ1-2; weak D call: TRBD1 (5 bases). This CDR3 comprises 13 residues. Germline-derived CDR1 and CDR2 are LGHNA and YNFKEQ. V was trimmed by 0 bases and J by 5 bases, leaving 7 bases between them. CDR3 nucleotides: TGTGCCAGCAGCCAAGAGGGGGGGTATGGCTACACCTTC. Its protein product is CASSQEGGYGYTF.

The genes are TRBV7-3 and TRBJ1-2; perhaps TRBD1 as D (5 bases). V lost 2 bases to trimming and J lost 4 bases, with 8 bases between them. The CDR3 loop spans 13 amino acids. CDR1 is SGHTA, CDR2 FQGTGA, per germline. As DNA, the CDR3 is TGTGCCAGCAGCTTAGGGGCAGGCTATGGCTACACCTTC. Protein product: CASSLGAGYGYTF.

V usage is TRBV5-4 and J usage is TRBJ2-7, with D possibly TRBD2 on 5 matching bases. CDR1 and CDR2 (germline): SGHNT, YYREEE (reference sequence). The CDR3 is 14 residues long. Trimming removed 0 bases from V and 6 bases from J, with 13 bases in between. The CDR3 spells CASSLGSSRGEQYF. CDR3 DNA: TGTGCCAGCAGCTTGGGGTCCTCCCGGGGCGAGCAGTACTTC. Supplemented by reference TRBV5-4 and TRBJ2-7, the full variable domain reads ETGVTQSPTHLIKTRGQQVTLRCSSQSGHNTVSWYQQALGQGPQFIFQYYREEENGRGNFPPRFSGLQFPNYSSELNVNALELDDSALYLCASSLGSSRGEQYFGPGTRLTVT.

The rearrangement joins TRBV11-3 to TRBJ2-2; TRBD1 aligns across 9 bases. Germline V gene sequence: CDR1 SGHNT, CDR2 YENEEA. CDR3 length equals 15 residues. V was pared by 6 bases and J by 5 bases, with 7 bases of the junction left unmatched. As DNA, the CDR3 is TGTGCCAGCAGTGTAGGGACAGGGAATACCGGGGAGCTGTTTTTT. Its translation: CASSVGTGNTGELFF.

The chain carries TRBV23-1 and TRBJ2-7; TRBD1 is a possible D gene (6 bases). TRBV23-1 is placed among ORFs of uncertain function. The CDR3 totals 14 residues. Trimming took 3 bases from V and 1 from J, leaving 10 bases between them. CDR3 DNA: TGCGCCAGCAGTCACCCGCAGGGGTCCTACGAGCAGTACTTC. Amino acid sequence: CASSHPQGSYEQYF.

Only a few counts were recorded for this clone. V gene TRBV7-3 combines with J gene TRBJ2-1; 13 bases agree with TRBD2. In germline, CDR1 is SGHTA, CDR2 FQGTGA. The CDR3 is 17 amino acids. The V and J ends lost 4 bases and 8 bases, in that order; junction bases with no gene match: 11. The CDR3 protein is CASSSLGGLAGVDEQFF. CDR3 bases: TGTGCCAGCAGCTCCTTAGGAGGACTAGCGGGAGTCGATGAGCAGTTCTTC.

J is TRBJ2-7 and V is TRBV10-3; 7 bases align to TRBD2. The CDR3 loop spans 15 amino acids. CDR1 ENHRY and CDR2 SYGVKD come from the germline V gene. V lost 3 bases to trimming and J lost 7 bases; unmatched junction nucleotides: 12. The CDR3 DNA reads as TGTGCCATCAGTGATAAGGGGACTATCACTGGGGAGCAGTACTTC. This gives the protein CAISDKGTITGEQYF.

J is TRBJ1-3 and V is TRBV15, with D perhaps matching TRBD1 (6 bases). The CDR3 extends over 15 amino acids. Trimming stripped 3 bases from V and 0 bases from J, with 9 bases between. Germline CDR1 and CDR2: LNHNV and YYDKDF (reference sequence). Here the CDR3 reads CATSSDRYSGNTIYF. CDR3 nucleotide sequence: TGTGCCACCAGCAGCGACAGGTACTCTGGAAACACCATATATTTT.

CDR3 in amino acids: CASSLGVRVQETQYF. CDR3 sequence (DNA): TGTGCCAGCAGTCTAGGGGTCCGTGTCCAAGAGACCCAGTACTTC. This chain connects TRBV28 to TRBJ2-5; D is possibly TRBD1 (5 bases). This CDR3 has 15 residues. Trimming removed 5 bases at V and 1 base at J, with 14 bases between. Germline values: CDR1 MDHEN, CDR2 SYDVKM.

The CDR3 here is CASGTLQRASYEQYF. CDR3 sequence (DNA): TGTGCCAGCGGAACCCTCCAGCGGGCCTCCTACGAGCAGTACTTC. The rearrangement links TRBV28 to TRBJ2-7; the D gene is possibly TRBD2 (6 bases). Trimming took 8 bases from V and 0 from J, leaving 17 bases between them. Germline lookup yields CDR1 MDHEN and CDR2 SYDVKM. There are 15 residues in the CDR3.

The gene calls are TRBV7-9 and TRBJ1-6, with D perhaps matching TRBD1 (6 bases). Trimming shortened V by 5 bases and J by 7 bases, and 9 bases separated the two germline ends. This CDR3 is 13 amino acids long. Germline V gene data show CDR1 as SEHNR and CDR2 as FQNEAQ (reference sequence). CDR3 bases: TGTGCCAGCAGCACAGGGACGAATTCACCCCTCCACTTT. Translated: CASSTGTNSPLHF.

The V gene is TRBV30, the J gene TRBJ2-4, with D uncertain. This CDR3 contains 12 residues. V was cut by 4 bases and J by 11 bases, with 15 bases left in between. Germline V gives CDR1 GTSNPN, CDR2 SVGIG (reference sequence). As DNA, the CDR3 is TGTGCCTGGAACGCCGACACTCAACTTCAGTACTTC. It encodes CAWNADTQLQYF. Full variable domain (missing parts from reference TRBV30 and TRBJ2-4): SQTIHQWPATLVQPVGSPLSLECTVEGTSNPNLYWYRQAAGRGLQLLFYSVGIGQISSEVPQNLSASRPQDRQFILSSKKLLLSDSGFYLCAWNADTQLQYFGAGTRLSVL.

The chain employs TRBV10-3 and TRBJ2-2; D uncertain. V lost 0 bases to trimming and J lost 2 bases, with 7 bases between them. The germline V gene encodes CDR1 ENHRY and CDR2 SYGVKD. The CDR3 length is 15 residues. The CDR3 spells CAISESGRNTGELFF. Written as DNA, the CDR3 is TGTGCCATCAGTGAGTCTGGAAGAAACACCGGGGAGCTGTTTTTT.

This clone was seen a few times. The genes are TRBV2 and TRBJ2-7; a weak D match, TRBD1 (5 bases). The CDR3 length is 12 residues. Trimming removed 6 bases at V and 5 bases at J, with 11 bases between. Germline assignment: CDR1 SNHLY and CDR2 FYNNEI. The CDR3 DNA reads as TGTGCCAGCAGCAGGACACGGGACGAGCAGTACTTC. Its translation is CASSRTRDEQYF.

This clone was picked up a small number of times. The chain recombines TRBV30 with TRBJ2-3, with TRBD1 identical over 7 bases. After removal of 3 bases from V and 0 bases from J, the junction contained 12 bases not matched to a gene. Germline V gives CDR1 GTSNPN, CDR2 SVGIG (reference sequence). CDR3 length: 17 residues. DNA of the CDR3: TGTGCCTGGAGGAGGACAGGACGCCATTCTAGCACAGATACGCAGTATTTT. It codes for CAWRRTGRHSSTDTQYF.

Regarding this clone: Germline and junction disagree at one end, which may indicate a read error. The chain couples TRBV28 to TRBJ1-5, with a possible D match to TRBD1 (5 bases). This CDR3 is 16 amino acids long. The V gene's germline CDR1 is MDHEN and CDR2 SYDVKM. CDR3 coding DNA: TGTGCCAGCAGTTTATCGGGACGAGGGAGCAGTCAGCCCCAGCATTTT. It translates to CASSLSGRGSSQPQHF.

The rearrangement joins TRBV6-5 to TRBJ2-7; 10 nucleotides line up with TRBD2. The CDR3 is made up of 14 amino acids. Germline V lookup: CDR1 MNHEY, CDR2 SVGAGI. V shed 6 bases and J 5 bases; nucleotides not matched to a gene: 7. The CDR3 region is CASRPGLAIHEQYF. Written as DNA, the CDR3 is TGTGCCAGCAGGCCGGGACTAGCGATCCACGAGCAGTACTTC.

About this clone: One end of the junction is discordant with germline, which a read error may explain. The gene calls are TRBV6-6 and TRBJ1-2; D call uncertain. CDR1 is MNHNY, CDR2 SVGAGI, per germline (reference sequence). The CDR3 is made up of 14 amino acids. The CDR3 DNA sequence: TGTGCCAGCAGCCCGGGCCATGCACGCTATGGCCACACCTTC. Translated, it gives CASSPGHARYGHTF.

The rearrangement links TRBV10-2 to TRBJ2-2, with 8 bases lining up with TRBD2. With 10 bases clipped from V and 4 bases from J, the junction kept 2 bases outside the gene matches. In germline, CDR1 is WSHSY, CDR2 SAAADI. The length of the CDR3 is 12 residues. The CDR3 loop is CATRGGTGELFF. As DNA, the CDR3 is TGCGCCACCCGGGGGGGCACCGGGGAGCTGTTTTTT.

The chain has TRBV19 and TRBJ1-3; D is ambiguous. With 9 bases removed from V and 0 bases from J, the gap between germline ends came to 6 bases. The length of the CDR3 is 12 residues. The germline V gene has CDR1 LNHDA and CDR2 SQIVND (reference sequence). CDR3 sequence reads: CASLSSGNTIYF. Written as DNA, the CDR3 is TGTGCCAGCCTAAGCTCTGGAAACACCATATATTTT.